This T cell receptor (beta chain) was found in a study of blood T cells in healthy people across ages. This clonotype was seen many times. What it recognizes is unknown. A second PCR of about 7 to 12 cycles used a sample-barcoded 5' primer and a J-beta primer mix. TCRdb itself ran the 5' RACE reads through MiXCR, one entry per CDR3 protein. Here the sample spans approximately 1.5 million distinct CDR3 sequences, 30% to 40% being singletons. Study-level results: The diversity estimates, figures obtained from one million T cells, were considered underestimates.

Germline V gives CDR1 SQVTM, CDR2 ANQGSEA. The CDR3 has 18 residues. Trimming took 6 bases from V and 0 from J; bases not matched to a gene: 9. Sample: blood. The J gene is TRBJ2-6, the V gene TRBV29-1, with 12 bases aligning to TRBD2. The source of this sequence is a woman aged 30 to 39 in good health. In nucleotides, the CDR3 is TGCAGCGTCGTAACCCTAGCGGGAGGGACCTCTGGGGCCAACGTCCTGACTTTC. This translates into CSVVTLAGGTSGANVLTF.